This record concerns one T cell receptor beta chain sequence. This sample stems from a study of blood T cells in healthy people across ages. For the second PCR, which ran for 7 to 11 cycles, a sample-barcoded 5' primer and a J-beta primer mix were used. TCRdb reprocessed the 5' RACE reads with MiXCR, giving one entry per CDR3 protein. The sample yields roughly 900,000 distinct CDR3 sequences, 48% seen once. Every sample had a minimum of 6.5 million PBMCs isolated. The V and J ends lost 6 bases and 9 bases, in that order; junction bases with no gene match: 9. The CDR3 runs to 14 residues. Germline loops: CDR1 DFQATT, CDR2 SNEGSKA (reference sequence).

This receptor was obtained from a man aged 25-40 years in good health. The sequenced sample consisted of blood. The chain joins TRBV20-1 to TRBJ2-1; 12 bases fit TRBD2. CDR3 DNA sequence: TGCAGTGCCTCAAGACTAGCGGGGGTTCGTGAGCAGTTCTTC. Encoded protein: CSASRLAGVREQFF.